The 18 T cell receptor beta chains reported below all come from one sample, sequenced in a study of cytomegalovirus exposure and HLA in healthy donors. 60 Vbeta and 13 Jbeta primers were used in PCR. Clones were sequenced by immunoSEQ multiplex PCR, and TCRdb holds only the in-frame ones, with some missing. The repertoire has some 150,000 clones, about three fifths of them found once; the top ten carry about 3%. The material sequenced was PBMCs. Source of these receptors: a woman younger than 45 in good health and CMV-seropositive.

Notes on this clone: This same CDR3 is encoded by further DNA sequences in the sample. The CDR3 DNA reads TGTGCCAGCAGCCAAGCCCAGGGCTACAATGAGCAGTTCTTC. Translating it yields CASSQAQGYNEQFF. This chain uses TRBV14 with TRBJ2-1; possibly TRBD1 for D (5 bases). Trimming removed 1 base from V and 3 bases from J, with 7 bases in between. Per germline, CDR1 SGHDN and CDR2 FVKESK. CDR3 length: 14 residues.

The DNA of the CDR3 is TGTGCCAGCAGTCCGTGGGGAGCGACGGGAGGCTCCTACGAGCAGTACTTC. This encodes CASSPWGATGGSYEQYF. V and J are TRBV28 and TRBJ2-7; 7 bases map to TRBD2. V lost 5 bases, J lost 0 bases, and 13 bases stayed unmatched. The CDR3 has 17 residues. The germline CDR1 and CDR2 sequences are MDHEN and SYDVKM.

On this clone itself: One end of the junction fails to match germline, which may point to a read error. J is TRBJ1-1 and V is TRBV5-4, with 10 positions matching TRBD1. The CDR3 consists of 12 residues. Germline V lookup: CDR1 SGHNT, CDR2 YYREEE (reference sequence). The CDR3 DNA sequence: TGTGCCAGCAGCTTTCCGACAGGGGGCGTTGATTTT. It is translated as CASSFPTGGVDF. The whole variable domain, remainder taken from reference TRBV5-4 and TRBJ1-1, is ETGVTQSPTHLIKTRGQQVTLRCSSQSGHNTVSWYQQALGQGPQFIFQYYREEENGRGNFPPRFSGLQFPNYSSELNVNALELDDSALYLCASSFPTGGVDFGQGTRLTVV.

The chain combines TRBV28 with TRBJ2-3; D is perhaps TRBD2 (5 bases). The length of the CDR3 is 15 residues. Trimming stripped 7 bases from V and 0 bases from J, with 14 bases between. Germline V gives CDR1 MDHEN, CDR2 SYDVKM. CDR3 nucleotides: TGTGCCAGCATGACTACCCCCGCTAGCACAGATACGCAGTATTTT. As protein: CASMTTPASTDTQYF.

In this sample, this clone turned up a few times. This chain connects TRBV5-1 to TRBJ2-3; TRBD1 agrees at 8 bases. V lost 0 bases, J lost 4 bases, and 4 bases stayed unmatched. The CDR3 length is 15 residues. Germline V gene data show CDR1 as SGHRS and CDR2 as YFSETQ. The CDR3 spells CASSLEDRAADTQYF. DNA for the CDR3: TGCGCCAGCAGCTTGGAGGACAGGGCCGCAGATACGCAGTATTTT.

This clone was counted once. This chain connects TRBV5-5 to TRBJ1-2; TRBD1 agrees at 9 bases. Trimming at V came to 4 bases and at J to 4 bases, leaving 14 bases not matched to a gene. The V gene's germline CDR1 is SGHKS and CDR2 YYEKEE (reference sequence). The CDR3 has 17 amino acids. The CDR3 nucleotides read TGTGCCAGCAGCCCTGTCGGGCCGGGACAGGGCATCTATGGCTACACCTTC. It translates to CASSPVGPGQGIYGYTF.

The CDR3 protein is CASSLGQGANEQYF. CDR3 DNA sequence: TGTGCCAGCAGCTTGGGGCAGGGGGCGAACGAGCAGTACTTC. This sequence joins TRBV5-4 and TRBJ2-7; 8 nucleotides match TRBD1. This CDR3 comprises 14 residues. J was trimmed by 5 bases and V by 0 bases; bases with no gene match: 4. Germline V gene sequence: CDR1 SGHNT, CDR2 YYREEE (reference sequence).

This clone was seen a handful of times. The chain recombines TRBV19 with TRBJ2-2, with a weak D call TRBD1 (7 bases). Per the germline V gene, CDR1 is LNHDA and CDR2 is SQIVND (reference sequence). The V end lost 3 bases, the J end lost 2 bases, and 13 bases lay between the germline ends. This CDR3 contains 16 residues. The CDR3 loop reads CASSIQGGRNTGELFF. CDR3 DNA: TGTGCCAGTAGTATTCAGGGGGGCCGAAACACCGGGGAGCTGTTTTTT.

This rearrangement joins TRBV7-2 to TRBJ2-1, with D tentatively TRBD2 (7 bases). Deletions cut 5 bases from V and 2 bases from J, with 19 bases between. The germline V gene has CDR1 SGHTA and CDR2 FQGNSA. This CDR3 is 17 amino acids long. The CDR3 sequence is CASSRQLGGQPYNEQFF. Written as DNA, the CDR3 is TGTGCCAGCAGCCGTCAACTGGGGGGGCAACCCTACAATGAGCAGTTCTTC.

A word on this clone: The sample contains more than one DNA sequence encoding this CDR3. The V and J genes are TRBV7-2 and TRBJ2-1, with TRBD1 matching over 7 bases. CDR1 is SGHTA and CDR2 is FQGNSA in the germline V gene. V gave up 2 bases and J gave up 2 bases; unmatched junction bases: 3. CDR3 length: 15 residues. The CDR3 nucleotides are TGTGCCAGCAGCTTAATGACAGGGCCCTACAATGAGCAGTTCTTC. Translated, it gives CASSLMTGPYNEQFF.

The rearrangement links TRBV5-4 to TRBJ2-7; TRBD2 aligns across 15 bases. Germline assignment: CDR1 SGHNT and CDR2 YYREEE (reference sequence). This CDR3 contains 17 residues. Trimming removed 4 bases from V and 4 bases from J; junction bases left unmatched: 9. The CDR3 DNA reads TGTGCCAGCAGCCGGACTAGCGGGAGGGCCGAGATTTACGAGCAGTACTTC. It is translated as CASSRTSGRAEIYEQYF.

This chain connects TRBV5-1 to TRBJ1-1; TRBD1 agrees at 9 bases. V shed 1 base and J 7 bases; nucleotides not matched to a gene: 5. The CDR3 is 14 amino acids. Germline CDR1 is SGHRS and CDR2 is YFSETQ. Written as DNA, the CDR3 is TGCGCCAGCAGCTTGTTCGACAGGGGGGTTGAAGCTTTCTTT. Its protein product is CASSLFDRGVEAFF.

This chain links TRBV6-5 with TRBJ2-5; D might be TRBD2 (5 bases). The length of the CDR3 is 13 residues. Trimming left V 4 bases short and J 2 bases short, with 8 bases between. Looked up from germline, CDR1 is MNHEY and CDR2 is SVGAGI. The CDR3 is CASSSERQETQYF. In DNA, the CDR3 is TGTGCCAGCAGTTCCGAGCGGCAAGAGACCCAGTACTTC.

This sequence joins TRBV27 and TRBJ1-4; TRBD1 aligns across 7 bases. V lost 5 bases and J lost 4; bases outside the gene matches: 4. Per the germline V gene, CDR1 is MNHEY and CDR2 is SMNVEV (reference sequence). CDR3 size: 14 residues. CDR3 in amino acids: CASSPGQYNEKLFF. The DNA of the CDR3 is TGTGCCAGCAGTCCGGGACAGTATAATGAAAAACTGTTTTTT.

The CDR3 coding sequence is TGTGCCAGCAGCCTGAACAGTGCTATTTCTTATGGCTACACCTTC. Amino acids: CASSLNSAISYGYTF. The V and J genes are TRBV6-5 and TRBJ1-2; unclear D gene. V lost 6 bases and J 5 bases, leaving 19 bases between the germline ends. This CDR3 spans 15 amino acids. The germline gives CDR1 MNHEY, CDR2 SVGAGI.

The chain links TRBV7-8 to TRBJ1-2, with 8 positions matching TRBD1. The germline V gene has CDR1 SGHVS and CDR2 FQNEAQ. With 0 bases clipped from V and 1 base from J, the junction kept 7 bases outside the gene matches. The length of the CDR3 is 17 residues. In nucleotides, the CDR3 is TGTGCCAGCAGCTTAGCCAGGGGGCAAAATAATAACTATGGCTACACCTTC. Its protein product is CASSLARGQNNNYGYTF.

This clone was seen a few times. The CDR3 is CASSQEGGSSYNEQFF. DNA of the CDR3: TGTGCCAGCAGCCAAGAAGGCGGGAGCTCCTACAATGAGCAGTTCTTC. The V and J genes are TRBV4-2 and TRBJ2-1; 7 bases agree with TRBD2. The CDR3 runs to 16 residues. CDR1 is LGHNA, CDR2 YNFKEQ, per germline. The J segment lost 0 bases and the V segment lost 0 bases, leaving 2 bases of the junction unmatched.

As DNA, the CDR3 is TGTGCCAGCACCTCAACAGGGTTTGATGGCTACACCTTC. It encodes CASTSTGFDGYTF. V gene TRBV6-5 combines with J gene TRBJ1-2; perhaps TRBD1 as D (6 bases). The CDR3 loop spans 13 amino acids. Germline loops: CDR1 MNHEY, CDR2 SVGAGI. V lost 7 bases and J 6 bases, leaving 15 bases between the germline ends.